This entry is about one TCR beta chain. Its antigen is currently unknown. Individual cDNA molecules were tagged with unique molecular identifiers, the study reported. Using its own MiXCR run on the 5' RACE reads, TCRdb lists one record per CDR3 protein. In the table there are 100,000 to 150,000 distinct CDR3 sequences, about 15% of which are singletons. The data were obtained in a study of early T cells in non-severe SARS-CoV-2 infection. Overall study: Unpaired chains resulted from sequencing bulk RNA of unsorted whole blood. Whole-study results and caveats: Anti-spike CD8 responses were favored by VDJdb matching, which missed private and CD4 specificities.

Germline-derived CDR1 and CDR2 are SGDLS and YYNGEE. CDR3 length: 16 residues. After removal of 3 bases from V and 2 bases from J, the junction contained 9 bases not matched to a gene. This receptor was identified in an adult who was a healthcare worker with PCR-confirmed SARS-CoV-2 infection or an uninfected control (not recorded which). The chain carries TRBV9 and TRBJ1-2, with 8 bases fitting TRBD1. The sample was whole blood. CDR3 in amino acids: CASSALPTGDNYGYTF. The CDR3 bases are TGTGCCAGCAGCGCCCTTCCGACAGGGGACAACTATGGCTACACCTTC.